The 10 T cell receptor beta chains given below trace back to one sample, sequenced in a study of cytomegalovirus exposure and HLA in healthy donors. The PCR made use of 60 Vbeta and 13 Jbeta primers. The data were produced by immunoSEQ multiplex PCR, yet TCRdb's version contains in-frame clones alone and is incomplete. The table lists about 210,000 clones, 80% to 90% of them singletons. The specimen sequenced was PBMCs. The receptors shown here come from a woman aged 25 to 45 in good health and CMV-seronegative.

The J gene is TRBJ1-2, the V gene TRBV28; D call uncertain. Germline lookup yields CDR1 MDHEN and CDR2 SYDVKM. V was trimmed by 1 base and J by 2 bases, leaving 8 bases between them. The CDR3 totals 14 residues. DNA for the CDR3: TGTGCCAGCAGTTTATCGGAGGGAAACTATGGCTACACCTTC. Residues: CASSLSEGNYGYTF.

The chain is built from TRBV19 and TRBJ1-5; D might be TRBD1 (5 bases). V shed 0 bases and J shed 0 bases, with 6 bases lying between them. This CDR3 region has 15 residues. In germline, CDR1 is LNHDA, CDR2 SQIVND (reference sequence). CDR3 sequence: CASSIDTGSNQPQHF. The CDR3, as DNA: TGTGCCAGTAGTATAGATACAGGTAGCAATCAGCCCCAGCATTTT.

The CDR3 DNA is TGTGCCAGCCGGGACAGGGGATCGCCAGATACGCAGTATTTT. Protein sequence: CASRDRGSPDTQYF. The V and J genes are TRBV19 and TRBJ2-3, with 10 bases aligning to TRBD1. V gave up 9 bases and J gave up 4 bases; unmatched junction bases: 7. The germline CDR1 and CDR2 sequences are LNHDA and SQIVND (reference sequence). The CDR3 extends over 14 amino acids.

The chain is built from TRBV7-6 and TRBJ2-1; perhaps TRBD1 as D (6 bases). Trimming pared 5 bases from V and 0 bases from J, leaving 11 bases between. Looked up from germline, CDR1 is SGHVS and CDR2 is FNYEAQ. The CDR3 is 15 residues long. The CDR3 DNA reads TGTGCCAGCAGCCGGGACATCGGCTCCTACAATGAGCAGTTCTTC. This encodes CASSRDIGSYNEQFF.

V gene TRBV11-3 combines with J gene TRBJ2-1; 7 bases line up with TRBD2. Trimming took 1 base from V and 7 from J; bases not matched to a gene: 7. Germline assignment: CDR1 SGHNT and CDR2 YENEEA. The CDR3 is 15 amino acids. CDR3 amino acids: CASSLARAGSNEQFF. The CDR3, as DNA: TGTGCCAGCAGCTTAGCCCGAGCGGGATCAAATGAGCAGTTCTTC. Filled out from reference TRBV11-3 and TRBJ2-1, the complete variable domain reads EAGVVQSPRYKIIEKKQPVAFWCNPISGHNTLYWYLQNLGQGPELLIRYENEEAVDDSQLPKDRFSAERLKGVDSTLKIQPAELGDSAVYLCASSLARAGSNEQFFGPGTRLTVL.

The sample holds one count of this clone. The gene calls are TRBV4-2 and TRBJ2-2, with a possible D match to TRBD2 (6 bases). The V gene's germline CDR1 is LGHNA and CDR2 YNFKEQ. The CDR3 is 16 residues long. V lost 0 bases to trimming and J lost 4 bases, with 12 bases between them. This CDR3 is CASSQEGGSGTGELFF. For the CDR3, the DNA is TGTGCCAGCAGCCAAGAAGGAGGGTCTGGCACCGGGGAGCTGTTTTTT.

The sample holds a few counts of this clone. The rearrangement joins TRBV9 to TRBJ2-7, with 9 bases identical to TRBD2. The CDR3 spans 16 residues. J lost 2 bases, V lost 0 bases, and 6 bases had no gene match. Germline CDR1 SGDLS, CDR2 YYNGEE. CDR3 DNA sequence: TGTGCCAGCAGCGTAGGAGGAGCGGGAGGAACCTACGAGCAGTACTTC. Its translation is CASSVGGAGGTYEQYF.

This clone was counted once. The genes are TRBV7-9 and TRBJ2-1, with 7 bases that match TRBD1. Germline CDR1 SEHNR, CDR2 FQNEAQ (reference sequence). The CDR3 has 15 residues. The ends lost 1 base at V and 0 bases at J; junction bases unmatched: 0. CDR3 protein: CASSLGQGSYNEQFF. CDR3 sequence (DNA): TGTGCCAGCAGCTTAGGACAGGGCTCCTACAATGAGCAGTTCTTC. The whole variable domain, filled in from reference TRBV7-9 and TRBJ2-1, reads DTGVSQNPRHKITKRGQNVTFRCDPISEHNRLYWYRQTLGQGPEFLTYFQNEAQLEKSRLLSDRFSAERPKGSFSTLEIQRTEQGDSAMYLCASSLGQGSYNEQFFGPGTRLTVL.

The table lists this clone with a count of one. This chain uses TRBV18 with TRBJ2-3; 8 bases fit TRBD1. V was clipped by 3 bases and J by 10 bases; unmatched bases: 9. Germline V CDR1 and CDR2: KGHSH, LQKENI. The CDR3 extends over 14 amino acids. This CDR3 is CASSPGTGYLAQYF. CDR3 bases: TGTGCCAGCTCACCGGGGACAGGCTACTTGGCGCAGTATTTT.

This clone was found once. The CDR3 sequence: CASSNYVPTLSSYEQYF. The CDR3 bases are TGTGCCAGCAGCAATTACGTACCGACTCTCAGCTCCTACGAGCAGTACTTC. J is TRBJ2-7 and V is TRBV5-6, with unresolved D. This CDR3 has 17 amino acids. Between the trimmed V and J ends, which lost 4 bases and 0 bases, there was a span of 20 bases. CDR1 SGHDT and CDR2 YYEEEE come from the germline V gene.